This TCR beta chain was sequenced in a study of T cells after posttransplantation cyclophosphamide. Germline CDR1 reads SNHLY; CDR2 reads FYNNEI. Trimming removed 3 bases from V and 11 bases from J; junction bases left unmatched: 6. The CDR3 covers 14 residues. Study-level results: After PTCy, TRB diversity resembled that of CNI/methotrexate controls. Donor CD8+ memory clones often dominated recipient blood repertoires at later times. Skin or GI-infiltrating T cells shared few TRB sequences with blood.

As regards this clone: Its antigen is not known.

Busulfan-fludarabine conditioning, marrow transplant, and cyclophosphamide on days +3 and +4 were administered. TCRdb keeps only in-frame clones here, not all; method: immunoSEQ multiplex PCR. The repertoire holds around 18,000 clones, with 75% to 80% as singletons. The specimen comprised CD8+ T cells sorted from PBMCs, sampled approximately 2,000 days after a stem cell transplant with posttransplant cyclophosphamide. The receptor was derived from a female patient between 35 and 55 years old who received an allogeneic stem cell transplant from a related donor, was CMV-positive, and had no GVHD. Part of the T cell pool may stem from the graft donor. The chain combines TRBV2 with TRBJ1-4; 10 bases match TRBD1. The CDR3 coding sequence is TGTGCCAGCAGTGAGGACAGGGGGTTGGGGAAACTGTTTTTT. Protein sequence: CASSEDRGLGKLFF.